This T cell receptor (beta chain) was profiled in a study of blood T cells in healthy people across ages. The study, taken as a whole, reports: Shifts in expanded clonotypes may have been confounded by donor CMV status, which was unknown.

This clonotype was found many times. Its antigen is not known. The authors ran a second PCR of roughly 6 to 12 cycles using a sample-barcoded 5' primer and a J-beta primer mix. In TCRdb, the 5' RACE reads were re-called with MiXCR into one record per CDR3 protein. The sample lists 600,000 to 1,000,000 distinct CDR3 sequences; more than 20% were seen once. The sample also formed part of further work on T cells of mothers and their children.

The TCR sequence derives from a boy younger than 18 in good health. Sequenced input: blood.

This CDR3 is CASSPSGVRETQYF. CDR3 nucleotides: TGTGCCAGCAGCCCGAGCGGGGTGAGAGAGACCCAGTACTTC. This chain links TRBV7-3 with TRBJ2-5; the match to TRBD2 covers 7 bases. The V and J ends lost 5 bases and 4 bases, in that order; junction bases with no gene match: 7. Germline V CDR1 and CDR2: SGHTA, FQGTGA. The CDR3 extends over 14 amino acids. The full variable domain, with the rest looked up from reference TRBV7-3 and TRBJ2-5, is GAGVSQTPSNKVTEKGKYVELRCDPISGHTALYWYRQSLGQGPEFLIYFQGTGAADDSGLPNDRFFAVRPEGSVSTLKIQRTERGDSAVYLCASSPSGVRETQYFGPGTRLLVL.